This T cell receptor beta chain was profiled in a study of T-cell reconstitution after alpha-beta-depleted transplantation in children (dated by TCRdb to between 2015 and 2016). With respect to the entire study: T-cell immune reconstitution after TCRalphabeta/CD19-depleted allogeneic hematopoietic cell transplantation in children was quantitatively tracked in the study by means of TCR repertoire profiling.

The library came from PCR. This sample was sequenced with an Illumina HiSeq 2500. TCR libraries were prepared with molecular barcoding, using unique molecular identifiers to normalize TCRbeta repertoire quantification. Using fastp at Q25 and MiXCR, TCRdb reprocessed the public reads and kept productive beta chains. Records with the same CDR3 protein are collapsed into one entry carrying the most frequent genes and DNA. The sample table contains approximately 640,000 distinct CDR3 sequences; only one count was recorded for roughly 15% of them. The ten most abundant clones make up 0.8% to 1.1% of the sample. On this clonotype: Its target antigen remains unknown. No base quality values were provided; no much bigger clone lies one nucleotide off.

Trimming takes 0 bases off V and 0 bases off J; junction bases not matched to a gene: 5. Inclusive of the bounding cysteine and phenylalanine, the CDR3 is 17 residues long. Only the CDR3 part of the read is kept: 51 bases, read in frame from the first base. The germline V gene encodes CDR1 LGHNA and CDR2 YSLEER. The V and J segments used are TRBV4-3 and TRBJ2-1; TRBD2 lines up with 7 middle nucleotides. The source was PBMCs from the stem cell graft donor, collected from the stem cell graft. This sequence was found in a human donor who donated a stem cell graft to a child with acute myeloid leukemia. The bases read TGCGCCAGCAGCCAAGATCGGGGAGGGAACTCCTACAATGAGCAGTTCTTC. It translates as CASSQDRGGNSYNEQFF.